The rows below give T cell receptor beta chains drawn from one sample of a study of control samples from healthy donors and cancer patients. This table comes from immunoSEQ multiplex PCR, and its TCRdb copy is limited to in-frame clones, with some not included. The table includes about 110,000 clones, roughly 90% detected once. Sequencing was done on a sample of PBMCs. The receptors originated from a woman aged 55-69 years with lung cancer. Both conserved end residues are part of each CDR3. A D gene is named only where the DNA matches it firmly. Size is stated for part of the rows, as once, few or many counts, or as a class when the clone is expanded.

CDR3 length	J gene	D gene	clone size	V gene	CDR3 protein	CDR3 DNA
14	TRBJ1-1	-	-	TRBV4-3	CASSEGVGDSEAFF	TGCGCCAGCAGCGAAGGGGTGGGGGACTCTGAAGCTTTCTTT
15	TRBJ2-5	TRBD1	-	TRBV7-2	CASSLATGGYETQYF	TGTGCCAGCAGCTTAGCAACAGGGGGGTATGAGACCCAGTACTTC
12	TRBJ2-4	TRBD1	-	TRBV6-5	CASHGTDNIQYF	TGTGCCAGCCACGGGACAGACAACATTCAGTACTTC
14	TRBJ2-2	TRBD2	-	TRBV6-5	CASKGLQTTGELFF	TGTGCCAGCAAGGGACTACAAACCACCGGGGAGCTGTTTTTT
15	TRBJ1-3	-	-	TRBV11-2	CASSLDLASGNTIYF	TGTGCCAGCAGCTTAGATCTGGCAAGTGGAAACACCATATATTTT
15	TRBJ2-4	-	-	TRBV25-1	CASSAFRSSKNIQYF	TGTGCCAGCAGTGCCTTTCGTAGTAGCAAAAACATTCAGTACTTC
14	TRBJ1-2	-	-	TRBV25-1	CASSELTGTYGYTF	TGTGCCAGCAGTGAATTAACAGGAACCTATGGCTACACCTTC
15	TRBJ1-1	-	-	TRBV6-2/TRBV6-3	CASSYSKEGNTEAFF	TGTGCCAGCAGTTACTCGAAGGAAGGGAACACTGAAGCTTTCTTT
13	TRBJ1-2	-	-	TRBV3-1/TRBV3-2	CASSQDLSYGYTF	TGTGCCAGCAGCCAAGATTTAAGCTATGGCTACACCTTC
14	TRBJ1-6	-	-	TRBV27	CASSFGQPNSPLHF	TGTGCCAGCAGCTTTGGCCAGCCTAATTCACCCCTCCACTTT
16	TRBJ2-2	TRBD2	-	TRBV12-5	CASGPTSGANTGELFF	TGTGCTAGTGGGCCAACTAGCGGGGCGAACACCGGGGAGCTGTTTTTT
18	TRBJ1-4	TRBD1	once	TRBV27	CASSSRDGQAKGNEKLFF	TGTGCCAGCAGTAGTCGGGATGGACAGGCGAAGGGTAATGAAAAACTGTTTTTT
15	TRBJ2-1	TRBD1	-	TRBV6-5	CASSYEGARSNEQFF	TGTGCCAGCAGTTACGAGGGGGCCCGGAGCAATGAGCAGTTCTTC
13	TRBJ1-2	-	once	TRBV29-1	CSVVKQGLFGYTF	TGCAGCGTTGTGAAGCAGGGCTTGTTTGGCTACACCTTC
15	TRBJ2-5	TRBD1	-	TRBV6-6	CASSPRDRYQETQYF	TGTGCCAGCAGCCCCCGGGACAGGTACCAAGAGACCCAGTACTTC
16	TRBJ2-5	-	-	TRBV18	CASSPLIRGNQETQYF	TGTGCCAGCTCACCACTGATACGCGGTAACCAAGAGACCCAGTACTTC
17	TRBJ1-4	-	-	TRBV3-1/TRBV3-2	CASSRGVGTPTNEKLFF	TGTGCCAGCAGCCGTGGTGTGGGGACCCCAACTAATGAAAAACTGTTTTTT